The clone carrying this T cell receptor (beta chain) was counted a few times. The antigen is not known. This record comes from a study of T cell responses to AZD1222 COVID-19 vaccine. Study in general: Second doses were pooled across both intervals (about 4 or about 12 weeks).

The CDR3 totals 14 residues. Germline-derived CDR1 and CDR2 are SGHAT and FQNNGV. J lost 6 bases, V lost 1 base, and 6 bases had no gene match. Study-wide findings and caveats: Repertoire collection took place solely once the T cell response had peaked. The CD4 TCRs associated with vaccination extended across spike and predominated at 160-218 and 743-854.

The repertoire was sequenced with immunoSEQ multiplex PCR; TCRdb's copy has only in-frame clones and lacks some. The table includes 75,000 to 95,000 clones, 70% to 90% detected once. This clonotype originated in an adult in good health. The chain employs TRBV11-2 and TRBJ2-7; 7 bases are a match to TRBD2. The input for sequencing was peripheral blood, taken on day 0 of AZD1222 vaccination. The CDR3 protein is CASSLAGGGREQYF. As DNA, the CDR3 is TGTGCCAGCAGCTTAGCGGGGGGTGGACGCGAGCAGTACTTC.